The 2 T cell receptor beta chains in this list originate from one sample, sequenced in a study of post-analysis software for immune sequencing data. Findings and limits, study-wide: Patients carried a few TRBV segments more frequently than controls did, and TRBV5-6, TRBV5-1 and TRBV20-1 were among them.

Unique molecular identifiers were built into the TCR beta cDNA libraries. TCRdb ran MiXCR on the PCR reads and lists one entry per CDR3 protein. The sample lists 400,000 to 500,000 distinct CDR3 sequences; approximately 39% were seen once. Their target antigens are unknown. Sequenced material: blood. The source is a girl between 2 and 10 years old with multiple sclerosis.

This chain joins TRBV2 and TRBJ2-1; maybe TRBD2 (5 bases). This CDR3 comprises 14 residues. The V end lost 6 bases, the J end lost 6 bases, and 15 bases lay between the germline ends. CDR1 SNHLY and CDR2 FYNNEI come from the germline V gene. The CDR3, as DNA: TGTGCCAGCAGGGCGGGCAGAATTGGCAATGAGCAGTTCTTC. It is translated as CASRAGRIGNEQFF.

This clonotype was recorded a few times. J is TRBJ2-5 and V is TRBV7-2; maybe TRBD1 (5 bases). This CDR3 spans 13 amino acids. Trimming removed 2 bases at V and 5 bases at J, with 9 bases between. Germline V gene data show CDR1 as SGHTA and CDR2 as FQGNSA. CDR3 sequence (DNA): TGTGCCAGCAGCTTAAGGGGCGCGGAGACCCAGTACTTC. This gives the protein CASSLRGAETQYF. Looking up the rest from reference TRBV7-2 and TRBJ2-5 gives the full variable domain: GAGVSQSPSNKVTEKGKDVELRCDPISGHTALYWYRQSLGQGLEFLIYFQGNSAPDKSGLPSDRFSAERTGGSVSTLTIQRTQQEDSAVYLCASSLRGAETQYFGPGTRLLVL.